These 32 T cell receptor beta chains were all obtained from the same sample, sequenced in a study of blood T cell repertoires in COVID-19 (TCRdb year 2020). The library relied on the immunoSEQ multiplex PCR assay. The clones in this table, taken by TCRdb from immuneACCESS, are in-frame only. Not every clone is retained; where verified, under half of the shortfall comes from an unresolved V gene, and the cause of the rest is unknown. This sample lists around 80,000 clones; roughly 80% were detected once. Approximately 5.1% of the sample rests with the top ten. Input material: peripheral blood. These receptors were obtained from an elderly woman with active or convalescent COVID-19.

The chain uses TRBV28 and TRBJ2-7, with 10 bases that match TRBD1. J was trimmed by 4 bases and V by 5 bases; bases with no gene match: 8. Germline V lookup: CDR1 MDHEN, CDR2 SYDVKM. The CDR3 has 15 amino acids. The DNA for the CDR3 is TGTGCCAGCAGTGCCAGGGACAGGGGTGGTTACGAGCAGTACTTC. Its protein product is CASSARDRGGYEQYF. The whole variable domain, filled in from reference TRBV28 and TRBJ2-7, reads DVKVTQSSRYLVKRTGEKVFLECVQDMDHENMFWYRQDPGLGLRLIYFSYDVKMKEKGDIPEGYSVSREKKERFSLILESASTNQTSMYLCASSARDRGGYEQYFGPGTRLTVT.

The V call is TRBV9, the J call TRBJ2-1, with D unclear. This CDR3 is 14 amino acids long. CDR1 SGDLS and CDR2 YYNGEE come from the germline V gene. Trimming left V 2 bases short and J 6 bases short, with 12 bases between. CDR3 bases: TGTGCCAGCAGCGTCCCTACTTTACCCAATGAGCAGTTCTTC. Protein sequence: CASSVPTLPNEQFF.

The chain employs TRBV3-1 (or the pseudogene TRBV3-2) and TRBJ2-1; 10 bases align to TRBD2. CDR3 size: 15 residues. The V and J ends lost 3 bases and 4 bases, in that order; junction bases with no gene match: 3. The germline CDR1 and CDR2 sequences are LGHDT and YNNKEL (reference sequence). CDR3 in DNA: TGTGCCAGCAGCCATAGACTAGCGGGTTACAATGAGCAGTTCTTC. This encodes CASSHRLAGYNEQFF.

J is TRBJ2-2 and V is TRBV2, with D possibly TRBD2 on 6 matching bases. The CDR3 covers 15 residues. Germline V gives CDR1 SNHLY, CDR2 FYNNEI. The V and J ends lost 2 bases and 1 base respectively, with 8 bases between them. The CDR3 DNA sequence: TGTGCCAGCAGTGAAACTAGCTGGAACACCGGGGAGCTGTTTTTT. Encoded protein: CASSETSWNTGELFF.

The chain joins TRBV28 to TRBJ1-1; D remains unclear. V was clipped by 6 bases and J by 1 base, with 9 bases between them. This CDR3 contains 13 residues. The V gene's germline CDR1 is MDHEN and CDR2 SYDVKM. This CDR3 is CASRTTENTEAFF. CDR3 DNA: TGTGCCAGCAGGACTACAGAGAACACTGAAGCTTTCTTT.

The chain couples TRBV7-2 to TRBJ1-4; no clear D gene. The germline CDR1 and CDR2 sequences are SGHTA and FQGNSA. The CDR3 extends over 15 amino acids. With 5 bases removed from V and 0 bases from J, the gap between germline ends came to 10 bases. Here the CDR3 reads CASSPSPATNEKLFF. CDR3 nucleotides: TGTGCCAGCAGCCCCTCTCCTGCAACTAATGAAAAACTGTTTTTT.

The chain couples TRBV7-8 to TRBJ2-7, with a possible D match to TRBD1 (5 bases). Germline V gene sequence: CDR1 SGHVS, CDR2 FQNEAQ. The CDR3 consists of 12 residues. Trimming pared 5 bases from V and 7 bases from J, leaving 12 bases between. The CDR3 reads CASSEDTIEQYF. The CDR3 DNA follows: TGTGCCAGCAGCGAGGACACTATTGAGCAGTACTTC.

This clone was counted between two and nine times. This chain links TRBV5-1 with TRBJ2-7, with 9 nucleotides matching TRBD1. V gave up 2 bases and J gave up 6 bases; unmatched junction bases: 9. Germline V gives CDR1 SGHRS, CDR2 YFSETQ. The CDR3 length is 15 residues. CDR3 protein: CASSLQGARSPEQYF. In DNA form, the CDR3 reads TGCGCCAGCAGCTTACAGGGGGCGCGGAGTCCCGAGCAGTACTTC. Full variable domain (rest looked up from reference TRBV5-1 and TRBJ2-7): KAGVTQTPRYLIKTRGQQVTLSCSPISGHRSVSWYQQTPGQGLQFLFEYFSETQRNKGNFPGRFSGRQFSNSRSEMNVSTLELGDSALYLCASSLQGARSPEQYFGPGTRLTVT.

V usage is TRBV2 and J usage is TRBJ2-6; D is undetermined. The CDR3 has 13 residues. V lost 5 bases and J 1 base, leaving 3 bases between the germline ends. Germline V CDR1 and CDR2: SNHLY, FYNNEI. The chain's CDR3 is CASSSSGANVLTF. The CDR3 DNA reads TGTGCCAGCAGTTCATCTGGGGCCAACGTCCTGACTTTC.

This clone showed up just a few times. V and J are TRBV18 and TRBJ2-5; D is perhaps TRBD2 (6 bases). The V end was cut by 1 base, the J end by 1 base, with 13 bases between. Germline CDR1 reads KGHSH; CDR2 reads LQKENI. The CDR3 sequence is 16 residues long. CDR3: CASSPRSGSFQETQYF. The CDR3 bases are TGTGCCAGCTCACCACGTAGCGGATCTTTCCAAGAGACCCAGTACTTC.

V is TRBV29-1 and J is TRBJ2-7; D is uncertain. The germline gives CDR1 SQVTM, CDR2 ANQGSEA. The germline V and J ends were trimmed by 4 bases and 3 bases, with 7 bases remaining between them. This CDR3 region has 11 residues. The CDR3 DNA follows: TGCAGCGTTGGAACACACTACGAGCAGTACTTC. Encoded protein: CSVGTHYEQYF.

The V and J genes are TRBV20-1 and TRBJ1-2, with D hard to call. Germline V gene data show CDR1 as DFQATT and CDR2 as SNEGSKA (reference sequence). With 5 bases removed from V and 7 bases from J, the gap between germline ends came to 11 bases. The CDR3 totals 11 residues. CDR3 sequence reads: CSAVRRVGYTF. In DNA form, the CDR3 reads TGCAGTGCTGTCCGGAGAGTTGGCTACACCTTC.

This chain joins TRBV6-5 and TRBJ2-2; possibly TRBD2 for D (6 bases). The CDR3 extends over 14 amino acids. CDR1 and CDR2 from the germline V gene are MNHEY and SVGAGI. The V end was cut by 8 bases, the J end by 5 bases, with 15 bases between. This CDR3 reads CASLRGVGTGELFF. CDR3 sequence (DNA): TGTGCCAGCCTGCGGGGCGTCGGTACCGGGGAGCTGTTTTTT.

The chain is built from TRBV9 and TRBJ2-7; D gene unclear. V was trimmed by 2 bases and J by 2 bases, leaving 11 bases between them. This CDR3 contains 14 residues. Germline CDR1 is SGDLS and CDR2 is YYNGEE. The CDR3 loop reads CASSVNLQTYEQYF. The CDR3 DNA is TGTGCCAGCAGCGTCAATCTTCAGACCTACGAGCAGTACTTC.

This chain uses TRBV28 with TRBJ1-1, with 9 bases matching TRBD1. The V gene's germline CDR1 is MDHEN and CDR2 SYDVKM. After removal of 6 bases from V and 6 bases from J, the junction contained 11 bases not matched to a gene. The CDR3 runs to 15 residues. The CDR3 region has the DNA TGTGCCAGCAGGGATGACAGGGGGTTGTTCTCTGAAGCTTTCTTT. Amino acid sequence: CASRDDRGLFSEAFF.

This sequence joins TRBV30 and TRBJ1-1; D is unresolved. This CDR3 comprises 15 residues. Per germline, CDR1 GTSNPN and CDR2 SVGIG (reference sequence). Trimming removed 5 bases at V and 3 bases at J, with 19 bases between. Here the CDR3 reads CAWSRGRLRDTEAFF. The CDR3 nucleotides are TGTGCCTGGTCGCGAGGGAGGTTGAGAGACACTGAAGCTTTCTTT.

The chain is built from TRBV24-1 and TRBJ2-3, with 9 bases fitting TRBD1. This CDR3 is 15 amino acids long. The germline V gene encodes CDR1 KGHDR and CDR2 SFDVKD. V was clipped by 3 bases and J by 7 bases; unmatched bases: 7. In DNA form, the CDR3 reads TGTGCCACCAGTGATCCCGGGACAGGGCCAAATACGCAGTATTTT. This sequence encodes CATSDPGTGPNTQYF.

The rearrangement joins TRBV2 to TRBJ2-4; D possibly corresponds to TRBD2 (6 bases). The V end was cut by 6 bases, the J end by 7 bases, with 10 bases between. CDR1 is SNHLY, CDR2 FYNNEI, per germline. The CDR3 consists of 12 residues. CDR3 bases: TGTGCCAGCAGCCCGGGACTTAACATTCAGTACTTC. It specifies CASSPGLNIQYF. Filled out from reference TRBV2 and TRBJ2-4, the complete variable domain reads EPEVTQTPSHQVTQMGQEVILRCVPISNHLYFYWYRQILGQKVEFLVSFYNNEISEKSEIFDDQFSVERPDGSNFTLKIRSTKLEDSAMYFCASSPGLNIQYFGAGTRLSVL.

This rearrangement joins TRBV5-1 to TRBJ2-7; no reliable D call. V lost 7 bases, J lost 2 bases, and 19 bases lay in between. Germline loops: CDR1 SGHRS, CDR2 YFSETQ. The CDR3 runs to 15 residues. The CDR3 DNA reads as TGCGCCAGCGCCTTAACTACCACGTACGCCTACGAGCAGTACTTC. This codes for CASALTTTYAYEQYF. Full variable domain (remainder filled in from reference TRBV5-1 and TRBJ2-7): KAGVTQTPRYLIKTRGQQVTLSCSPISGHRSVSWYQQTPGQGLQFLFEYFSETQRNKGNFPGRFSGRQFSNSRSEMNVSTLELGDSALYLCASALTTTYAYEQYFGPGTRLTVT.

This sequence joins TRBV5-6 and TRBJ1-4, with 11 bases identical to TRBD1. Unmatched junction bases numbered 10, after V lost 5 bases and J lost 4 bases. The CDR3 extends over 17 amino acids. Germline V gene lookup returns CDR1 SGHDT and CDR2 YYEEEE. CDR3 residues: CASSLFPGQGVNEKLFF. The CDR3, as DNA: TGTGCCAGCAGTTTATTTCCGGGACAGGGGGTTAATGAAAAACTGTTTTTT.

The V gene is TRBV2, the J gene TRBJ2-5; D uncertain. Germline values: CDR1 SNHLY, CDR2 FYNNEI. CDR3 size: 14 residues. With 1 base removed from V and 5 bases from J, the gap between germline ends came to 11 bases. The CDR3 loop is CASSEGLVGETQYF. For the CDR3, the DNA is TGTGCCAGCAGTGAAGGCCTAGTGGGTGAGACCCAGTACTTC.

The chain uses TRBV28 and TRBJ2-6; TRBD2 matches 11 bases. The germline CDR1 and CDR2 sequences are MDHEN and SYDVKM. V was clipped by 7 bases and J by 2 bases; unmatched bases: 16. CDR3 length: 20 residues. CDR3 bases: TGTGCCAGCACCGCTACACCGGGACTAGCGGCAAACCCTGGGGCCAACGTCCTGACTTTC. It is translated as CASTATPGLAANPGANVLTF.

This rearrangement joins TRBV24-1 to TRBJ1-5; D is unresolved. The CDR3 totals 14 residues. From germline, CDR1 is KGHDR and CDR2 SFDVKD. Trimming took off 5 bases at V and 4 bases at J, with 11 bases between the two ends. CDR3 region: CATSGTGWNQPQHF. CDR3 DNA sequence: TGTGCCACCAGTGGTACGGGGTGGAATCAGCCCCAGCATTTT.

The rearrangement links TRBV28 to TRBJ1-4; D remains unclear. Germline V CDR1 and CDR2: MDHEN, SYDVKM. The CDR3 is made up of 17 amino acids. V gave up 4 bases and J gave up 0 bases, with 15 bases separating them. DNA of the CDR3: TGTGCCAGCAGTTCCATTACAAGAGGTGCAACTAATGAAAAACTGTTTTTT. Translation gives CASSSITRGATNEKLFF.

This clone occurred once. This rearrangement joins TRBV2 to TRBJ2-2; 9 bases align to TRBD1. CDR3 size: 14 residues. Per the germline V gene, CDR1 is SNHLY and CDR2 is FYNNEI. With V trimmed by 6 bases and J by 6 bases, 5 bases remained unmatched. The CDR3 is CASRRTGVPGELFF. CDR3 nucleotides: TGTGCCAGCAGGAGGACAGGGGTCCCCGGGGAGCTGTTTTTT. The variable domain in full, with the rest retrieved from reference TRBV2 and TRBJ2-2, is EPEVTQTPSHQVTQMGQEVILRCVPISNHLYFYWYRQILGQKVEFLVSFYNNEISEKSEIFDDQFSVERPDGSNFTLKIRSTKLEDSAMYFCASRRTGVPGELFFGEGSRLTVL.

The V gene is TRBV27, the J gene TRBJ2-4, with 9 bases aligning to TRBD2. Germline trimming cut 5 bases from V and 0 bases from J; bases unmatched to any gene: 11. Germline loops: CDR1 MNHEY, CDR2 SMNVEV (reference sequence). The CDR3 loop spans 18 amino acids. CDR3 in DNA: TGTGCCAGCAGTCCGGGACTAGCATGGGAGGGAGCCAAAAACATTCAGTACTTC. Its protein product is CASSPGLAWEGAKNIQYF.

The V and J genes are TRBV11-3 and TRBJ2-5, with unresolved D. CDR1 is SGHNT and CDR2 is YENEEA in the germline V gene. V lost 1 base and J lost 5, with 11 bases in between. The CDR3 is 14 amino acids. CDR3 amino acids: CASSLGPAGETQYF. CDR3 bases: TGTGCCAGCAGCTTAGGTCCAGCAGGCGAGACCCAGTACTTC.

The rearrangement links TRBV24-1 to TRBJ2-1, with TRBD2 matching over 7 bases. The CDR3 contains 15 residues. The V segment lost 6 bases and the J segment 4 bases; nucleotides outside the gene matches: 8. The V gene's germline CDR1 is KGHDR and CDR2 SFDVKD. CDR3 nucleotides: TGTGCCACCAGTCAGGGTAGCGGGCGGTACAATGAGCAGTTCTTC. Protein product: CATSQGSGRYNEQFF.

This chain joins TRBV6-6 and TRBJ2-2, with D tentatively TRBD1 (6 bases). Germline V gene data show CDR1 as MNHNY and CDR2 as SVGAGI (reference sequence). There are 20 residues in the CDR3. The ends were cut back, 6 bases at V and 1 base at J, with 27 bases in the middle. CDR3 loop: CASSSTPPSFTGRNTGELFF. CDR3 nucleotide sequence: TGTGCCAGCAGCTCAACACCACCTTCGTTTACAGGGAGGAACACCGGGGAGCTGTTTTTT.

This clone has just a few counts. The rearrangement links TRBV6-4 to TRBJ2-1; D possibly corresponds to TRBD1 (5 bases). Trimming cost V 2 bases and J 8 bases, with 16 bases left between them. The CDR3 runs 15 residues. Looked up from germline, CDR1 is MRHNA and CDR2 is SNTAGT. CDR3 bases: TGTGCCAGCAGTGACGAAGGGGCCTCTCTAGATGAGCAGTTCTTC. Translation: CASSDEGASLDEQFF.

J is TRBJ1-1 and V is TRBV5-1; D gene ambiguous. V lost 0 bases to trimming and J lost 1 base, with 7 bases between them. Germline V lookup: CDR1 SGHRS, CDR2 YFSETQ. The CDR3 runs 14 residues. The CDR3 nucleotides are TGCGCCAGCAGCTTGGTGGCTGAGAACACTGAAGCTTTCTTT. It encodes CASSLVAENTEAFF.

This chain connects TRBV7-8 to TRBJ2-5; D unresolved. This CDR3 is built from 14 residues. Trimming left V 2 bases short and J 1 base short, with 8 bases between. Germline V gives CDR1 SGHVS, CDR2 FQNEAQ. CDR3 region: CASSLLTVQETQYF. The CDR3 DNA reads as TGTGCCAGCAGCTTACTAACAGTCCAAGAGACCCAGTACTTC.